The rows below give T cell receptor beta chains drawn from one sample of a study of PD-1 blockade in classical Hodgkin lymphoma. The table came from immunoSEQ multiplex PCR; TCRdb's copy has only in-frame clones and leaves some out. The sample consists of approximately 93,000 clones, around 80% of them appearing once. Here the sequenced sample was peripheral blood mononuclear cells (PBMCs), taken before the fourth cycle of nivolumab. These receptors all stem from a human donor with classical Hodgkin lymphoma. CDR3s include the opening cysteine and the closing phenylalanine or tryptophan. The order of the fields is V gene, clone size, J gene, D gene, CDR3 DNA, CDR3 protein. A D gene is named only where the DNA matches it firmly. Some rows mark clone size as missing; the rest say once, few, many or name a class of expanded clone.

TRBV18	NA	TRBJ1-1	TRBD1	TGTGCCAGCTCACCACTCGACAGGGGAACTGAAGCTTTCTTT	CASSPLDRGTEAFF
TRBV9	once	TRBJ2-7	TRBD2	TGTGCCAGCAGCGTTGCGGGAGAGAGCTACGAGCAGTACTTC	CASSVAGESYEQYF
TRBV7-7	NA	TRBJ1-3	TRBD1	TGTGCCAGCAGCTCGGGACAGTCTGGAAACACCATATATTTT	CASSSGQSGNTIYF
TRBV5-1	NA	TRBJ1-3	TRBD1	TGCGCCAGCAGCCGGGGACAGAATTCTGTCACCATATATTTT	CASSRGQNSVTIYF
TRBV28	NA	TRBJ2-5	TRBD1	TGTGCCAGCAGTTCCGGGACAGGGCAAGAGACCCAGTACTTC	CASSSGTGQETQYF
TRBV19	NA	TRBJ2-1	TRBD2	TGTGCCAGTAGTTCCTCCAGGCTGGGACTAGCGACGTACAATGAGCAGTTCTTC	CASSSSRLGLATYNEQFF
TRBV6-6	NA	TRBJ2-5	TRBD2	TGTGCCAGCAGTTACTCTTGGACTAGCAGAGAAGAGACCCAGTACTTC	CASSYSWTSREETQYF
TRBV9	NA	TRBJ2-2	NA	TGTGCCAGCAGCGTAGAACTAGCCCGACCCGGGGAGCTGTTTTTT	CASSVELARPGELFF
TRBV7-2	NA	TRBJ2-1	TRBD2	TGTGCCAGCAGCTTAGAGTGGGCGGGAGGGCGTCGTGAGCAGTTCTTC	CASSLEWAGGRREQFF
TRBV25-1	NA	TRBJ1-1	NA	TGTGCCAGCAGTTGGGGTCTCACTGAAGCTTTCTTT	CASSWGLTEAFF
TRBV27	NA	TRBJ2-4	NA	TGTGCCAGCAGTGTGCCAGGGGCCAAAAACATTCAGTACTTC	CASSVPGAKNIQYF
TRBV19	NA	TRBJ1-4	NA	TGTGCCAGTAGTATCGAGGTCCTCAATGAAAAACTGTTTTTT	CASSIEVLNEKLFF
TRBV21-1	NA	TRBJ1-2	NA	TGTGCCAGCAGCAAAGCCGGGACTAGCTATGGCTACACCTTC	CASSKAGTSYGYTF
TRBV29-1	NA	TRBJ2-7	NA	TGCAGCGTTGAAGATCGGGCAGGAACCTACGAGCAGTACTTC	CSVEDRAGTYEQYF
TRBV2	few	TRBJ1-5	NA	TGTGCCAGCAAAGGAGGGTTGAATCAGCCCCAGCATTTT	CASKGGLNQPQHF
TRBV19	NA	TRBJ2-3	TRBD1	TGTGCCAGTAAGACCGGGACAGGGGGCACAGATACGCAGTATTTT	CASKTGTGGTDTQYF
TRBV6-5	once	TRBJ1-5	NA	TGTGCCAGCAGTTACGGCAGGGAGAGGCCTAATCAGCCCCAGCATTTT	CASSYGRERPNQPQHF
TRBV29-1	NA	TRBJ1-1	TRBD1	TGCAGCGTTGGTCAGGGGGTAGGCACTGAAGCTTTCTTT	CSVGQGVGTEAFF
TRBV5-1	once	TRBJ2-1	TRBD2	TGCGCCAGCAGGCCCGCCGGGACTAGCGGCTACAATGAGCAGTTCTTC	CASRPAGTSGYNEQFF
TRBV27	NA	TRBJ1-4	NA	TGTGCCAGCAGTCCCCTGGGAAGGGGTGGGGAAAAACTGTTTTTT	CASSPLGRGGEKLFF
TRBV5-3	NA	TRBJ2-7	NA	TGTGCCAGCGCTGAGAGGGCGGCTTACTCCTACGAGCAGTACTTC	CASAERAAYSYEQYF
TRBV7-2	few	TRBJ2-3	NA	TGTGCCAGCAGCTTAGGGGGGGCTACAGATACGCAGTATTTT	CASSLGGATDTQYF
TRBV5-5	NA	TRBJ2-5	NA	TGTGCCAGCAGCTGGGGATGGGACACTAGAGAGACCCAGTACTTC	CASSWGWDTRETQYF
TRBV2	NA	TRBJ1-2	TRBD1	TGTGCCAGCAGTGAAGCTCAGCGGCCGACAGGGGGCGAAAATGGCTACACCTTC	CASSEAQRPTGGENGYTF
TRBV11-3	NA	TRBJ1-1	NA	TGTGCCAGCAGCCTAAACCGGTGGAACACTGAAGCTTTCTTT	CASSLNRWNTEAFF
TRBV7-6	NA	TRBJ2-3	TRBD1	TGTGCCAGCAGTTTAACAGGGGGCCGAGGCGCAGATACGCAGTATTTT	CASSLTGGRGADTQYF
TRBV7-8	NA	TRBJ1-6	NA	TGTGCCAGCAGCACTAATAATTCACCCCTCCACTTT	CASSTNNSPLHF
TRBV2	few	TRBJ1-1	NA	TGTGCCAGCAGTGAAAACAGTGGTGGGAGAGAAGCTTTCTTT	CASSENSGGREAFF
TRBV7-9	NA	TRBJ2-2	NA	TGTGCCAGCAGCTTGGGAGCGAACACCGGGGAGCTGTTTTTT	CASSLGANTGELFF
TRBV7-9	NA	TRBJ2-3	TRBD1	TGTGCCAGCAGGAGCTGGGACAGGGGGCCTACAGATACGCAGTATTTT	CASRSWDRGPTDTQYF
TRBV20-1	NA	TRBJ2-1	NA	TGCAGTGCCACCTTATATGGGAAGCAGTTCTTC	CSATLYGKQFF
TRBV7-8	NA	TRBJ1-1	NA	TGTGCCAGCAGCTTTATTTTGAACACTGAAGCTTTCTTT	CASSFILNTEAFF
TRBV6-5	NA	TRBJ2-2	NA	TGTGCCAGCAGTTACTCGGACATTTCGAACACCGGGGAGCTGTTTTTT	CASSYSDISNTGELFF
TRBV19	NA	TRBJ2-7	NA	TGTGCCAGTAGGACGGGCGGGTTAGCCTACGAGCAGTACTTC	CASRTGGLAYEQYF
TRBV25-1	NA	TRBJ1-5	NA	TGTGCCAGCAGTGAGGGACAGCCCCAGCATTTT	CASSEGQPQHF
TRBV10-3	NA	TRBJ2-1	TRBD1	TGTGCCATCAAGGCAGGGGGGACAGGGCGGCTCGATGAGCAGTTCTTC	CAIKAGGTGRLDEQFF
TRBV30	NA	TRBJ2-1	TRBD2	TGTGCCTGGAGTAGGACTAGCGGCTACAATGAGCAGTTCTTC	CAWSRTSGYNEQFF
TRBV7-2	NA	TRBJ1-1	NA	TGTGCCAGCGGGAAGGCTGACACTGAAGCTTTCTTT	CASGKADTEAFF
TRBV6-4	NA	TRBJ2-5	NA	TGTGCCAGCGCCCAAGGGGGGACCCAGTACTTC	CASAQGGTQYF
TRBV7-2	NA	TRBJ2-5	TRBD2	TGTGCCAGCAGCTTAGCGCTTACTAGCGGGGCCGGAGGGACCCAGTACTTC	CASSLALTSGAGGTQYF
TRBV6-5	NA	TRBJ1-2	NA	TGTGCCAGCAGCCGGGGACACCAAGCTAACTATGGCTACACCTTC	CASSRGHQANYGYTF
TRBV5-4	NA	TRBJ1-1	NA	TGTGCCACCTCACCCGGGGGAGCGCTAAACCCTGAAGCTTTCTTT	CATSPGGALNPEAFF
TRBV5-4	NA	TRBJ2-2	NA	TGTGCCAGCAGCTCCCCAAGACAGGGGAGGGCCGGGGAGCTGTTTTTT	CASSSPRQGRAGELFF
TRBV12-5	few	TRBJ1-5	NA	TGTGCTAGTGGTTTAGGGGGATTGCAGCCCAATCAGCCCCAGCATTTT	CASGLGGLQPNQPQHF
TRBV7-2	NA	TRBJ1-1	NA	TGTGCCAGCAGCTCCGGACGGGTTCCCACTGAAGCTTTCTTT	CASSSGRVPTEAFF
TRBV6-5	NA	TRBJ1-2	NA	TGTGCCAGCAGTTACTCGAGCAGGGCGAGTGGCTACACCTTC	CASSYSSRASGYTF
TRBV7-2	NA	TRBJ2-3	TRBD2	TGTGCCAGCAGCCCCCTGGCGGGGGTTGGGACAGATACGCAGTATTTT	CASSPLAGVGTDTQYF
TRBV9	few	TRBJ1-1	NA	TGTGCCAGCAGCGTAGGGTCAGGATTCATGAACACTGAAGCTTTCTTT	CASSVGSGFMNTEAFF
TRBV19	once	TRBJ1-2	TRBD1	TGTGCCAGTAGCGACAGGGAAGACTATGGCTACACCTTC	CASSDREDYGYTF